The text below deals with one T cell receptor beta chain. The antigen is undetermined. TCRB transcripts that were expressed got sequenced, as all of the isolated RNA had been reverse transcribed. The table came from immunoSEQ multiplex PCR; TCRdb's copy has only in-frame clones and leaves some out. Found here are roughly 730,000 clones, about an eighth of them singletons; the top ten hold roughly 0.022%. These data belong to a study of beta chain features in type 1 diabetes. Overall study findings and caveats: Type 1 diabetes patients had TCRB CDR3s that were shorter (moderately but significantly so) in all four CD4+ subsets.

The CDR3 has 13 amino acids. Trimming left V 5 bases short and J 8 bases short, with 15 bases between. The germline V gene encodes CDR1 SGHAT and CDR2 FQNNGV. The chain is built from TRBV11-2 and TRBJ1-1; D is uncertain. This clonotype was sampled from a man aged 18 to 29 with type 1 diabetes. Material: naive CD4+ T cells from blood. Here the CDR3 DNA reads TGTGCCAGCAGCGTCGATCGAAGCAGAGAAGCTTTCTTT. Translation gives CASSVDRSREAFF.